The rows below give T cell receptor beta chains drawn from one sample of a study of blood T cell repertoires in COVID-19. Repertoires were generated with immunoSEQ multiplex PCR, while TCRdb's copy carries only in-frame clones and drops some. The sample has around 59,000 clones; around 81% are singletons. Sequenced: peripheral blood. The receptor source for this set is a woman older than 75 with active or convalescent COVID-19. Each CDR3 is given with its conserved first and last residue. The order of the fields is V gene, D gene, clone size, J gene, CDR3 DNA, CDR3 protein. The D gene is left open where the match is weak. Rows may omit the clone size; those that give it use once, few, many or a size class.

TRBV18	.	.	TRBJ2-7	TGTGCCAGCTGGTCAGGACAGACCTACGAGCAGTACTTC	CASWSGQTYEQYF
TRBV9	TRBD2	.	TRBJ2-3	TGTGCCAGCGGAGCGGAGCCGGGACTAGCGGGGGGATCTAGCACAGATACGCAGTATTTT	CASGAEPGLAGGSSTDTQYF
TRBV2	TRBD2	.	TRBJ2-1	TGTGCCAGCAGGGGACTAGGGGCCTACAATGAGCAGTTCTTC	CASRGLGAYNEQFF
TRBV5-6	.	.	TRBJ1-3	TGTGCCAGCAGCGGGGGCCTGGGAAACACCATATATTTT	CASSGGLGNTIYF
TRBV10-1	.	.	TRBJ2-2	TGCGCCAGCAGTGAGACGGCGGGGAACACCGGGGAGCTGTTTTTT	CASSETAGNTGELFF
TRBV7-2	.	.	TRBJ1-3	TGTGCCAGCAGCGCCCAGGCTTTCTCTGGAAACACCATATATTTT	CASSAQAFSGNTIYF
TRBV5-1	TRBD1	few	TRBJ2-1	TGCGCCAGCAGCTTAGGACAGGGGGCTGGCAATGAGCAGTTCTTC	CASSLGQGAGNEQFF
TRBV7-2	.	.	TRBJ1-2	TGTGCCAGCAGCTTAGTAGGTCAGGTGGCCTATGGCTACACCTTC	CASSLVGQVAYGYTF
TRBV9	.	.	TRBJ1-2	TGTGCCAGCAGCGTAGCCTCAGGCAGGGCCTATGGCTACACCTTC	CASSVASGRAYGYTF
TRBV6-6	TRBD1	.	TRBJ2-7	TGTGCCAGCAGTTACTCCGGGACAGGGTCCTACGAGCAGTACTTC	CASSYSGTGSYEQYF
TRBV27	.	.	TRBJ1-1	TGTGCCAGCAGTTTAGGGACTGCAGGGCACACTGAAGCTTTCTTT	CASSLGTAGHTEAFF
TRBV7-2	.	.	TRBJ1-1	TGTGCCAGCACCTTAATGAGGAACACTGAAGCTTTCTTT	CASTLMRNTEAFF
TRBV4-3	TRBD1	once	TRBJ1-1	TGCGCCAGCAGCCAAGAACAAACAGGGGGCCGGACTGAAGCTTTCTTT	CASSQEQTGGRTEAFF
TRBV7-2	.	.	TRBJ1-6	TGTGCCAGCAGTGTTGGGGCAGGTAATTCACCCCTCCACTTT	CASSVGAGNSPLHF
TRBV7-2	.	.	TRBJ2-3	TGTGCCAGCAGCGCCCGGACAGATACGCAGTATTTT	CASSARTDTQYF
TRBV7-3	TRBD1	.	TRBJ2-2	TGTGCCAGCAGCCCAAGGGACAGGGCGGCCACCGGGGAGCTGTTTTTT	CASSPRDRAATGELFF
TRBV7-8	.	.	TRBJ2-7	TGTGCCAGCAGCCAGAGTTCCTCCTACGAGCAGTACTTC	CASSQSSSYEQYF
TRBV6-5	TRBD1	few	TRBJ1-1	TGTGCCAGCAGTTCCGGCCAATTGACAGGGAGGGCTTTCTTT	CASSSGQLTGRAFF
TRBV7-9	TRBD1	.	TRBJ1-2	TGTGCCAGCAGCTTACTATGGGACAGGGGCGGATATGGCTACACCTTC	CASSLLWDRGGYGYTF
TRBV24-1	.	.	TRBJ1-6	TGTGCCACCAGTGATTTGTCGAGTTGCCTCCACTTT	CATSDLSSCLHF
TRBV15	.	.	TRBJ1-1	TGTGCCACCAGCAGAGATCCTCAGGGCACTGAAGCTTTCTTT	CATSRDPQGTEAFF
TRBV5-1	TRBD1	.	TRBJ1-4	TGCGCCAGCAGCGGCAGGGGACAGGGTGGTGAAAAACTGTTTTTT	CASSGRGQGGEKLFF
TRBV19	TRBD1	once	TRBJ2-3	TGTGCCACTGACGCCGGGACAGGGTCAGATACGCAGTATTTT	CATDAGTGSDTQYF
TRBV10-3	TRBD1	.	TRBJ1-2	TGTGCCATCAGGGGGCAAATGGGACAGGGGGATACAGCTAACTATGGCTACACCTTC	CAIRGQMGQGDTANYGYTF
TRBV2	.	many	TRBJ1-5	TGTGCCAGTGTTCAGGATAGCAATCAGCCCCAGCATTTT	CASVQDSNQPQHF
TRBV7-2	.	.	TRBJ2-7	TGTGCCAGCAGCTTAGCGGAGGCGGGCTACGAGCAGTACTTC	CASSLAEAGYEQYF
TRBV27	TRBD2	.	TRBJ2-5	TGTGCCAGCAGTTGGGGGGGCCGCGGGGGGCCCCAGACCCAGTACTTC	CASSWGGRGGPQTQYF
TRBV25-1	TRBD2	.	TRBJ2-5	TGTGCCAGCAGTGAAGCGGGGGGTCCAGAGACCCAGTACTTC	CASSEAGGPETQYF
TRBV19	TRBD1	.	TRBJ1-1	TGTGCCAGTAGTATCGGCGTTCCAGGGGGGAACACTGAAGCTTTCTTT	CASSIGVPGGNTEAFF
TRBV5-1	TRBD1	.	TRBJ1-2	TGCGCCAGCAGCTTTTCCGGGACAGAGAACTATGGCTACACCTTC	CASSFSGTENYGYTF
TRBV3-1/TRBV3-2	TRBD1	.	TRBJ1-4	TGTGCCAGCAGCCAACAGGGGGCAAATGAAAAACTGTTTTTT	CASSQQGANEKLFF
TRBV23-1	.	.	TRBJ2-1	TGCGCCAGCAGTCAAATGGGGCAGCTAGGGGACAATGAGCAGTTCTTC	CASSQMGQLGDNEQFF
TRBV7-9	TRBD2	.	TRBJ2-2	TGTGCCAGCAGCCCGCAGGGACTAGCGGGGGGCCGGAACACCGGGGAGCTGTTTTTT	CASSPQGLAGGRNTGELFF
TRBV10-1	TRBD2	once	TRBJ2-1	TGCGCCAGCACAAGAATAGCGGGGGGGACCTACAATGAGCAGTTCTTC	CASTRIAGGTYNEQFF
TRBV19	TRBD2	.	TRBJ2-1	TGTGCCAGTAGGACCGGGACTAGCGGGGGGGCTTTCTACAATGAGCAGTTCTTC	CASRTGTSGGAFYNEQFF
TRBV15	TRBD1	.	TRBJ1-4	TGTGCCACCAGCAGACAGGGGGTAGGGGAAAAACTGTTTTTT	CATSRQGVGEKLFF
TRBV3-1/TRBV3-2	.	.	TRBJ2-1	TGTGCCAGCAGCCTAGCCACTAGCTCCTACAATGAGCAGTTCTTC	CASSLATSSYNEQFF
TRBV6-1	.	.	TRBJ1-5	TGTGCCAGCAGTGAGGCGGGCCATAGCAATCAGCCCCAGCATTTT	CASSEAGHSNQPQHF
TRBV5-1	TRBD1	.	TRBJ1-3	TGCGCCAGCAGCTTTGCAGGACAGGGGCACCGAAACACCATATATTTT	CASSFAGQGHRNTIYF
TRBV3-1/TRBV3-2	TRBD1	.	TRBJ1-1	TGTGCCAGCAGCCAGGGGACAGGGGAAACTGAAGCTTTCTTT	CASSQGTGETEAFF
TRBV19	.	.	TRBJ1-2	TGTGCCAGTAGTATAGATCTGGCAGGGCCGTTCGGGGGCTACACCTTC	CASSIDLAGPFGGYTF
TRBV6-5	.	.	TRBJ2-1	TGTGCCAGCAGCAGGCCCTACAATGAGCAGTTCTTC	CASSRPYNEQFF
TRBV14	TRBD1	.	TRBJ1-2	TGTGCCAGCAGCCGAGACAGGGACTATGGCTACACCTTC	CASSRDRDYGYTF